This TCR beta chain was sequenced for a study of shared clonotypes between healthy human individuals (dated by TCRdb to the early 2020s). For the study in its entirety: Two women and a few men aged 18 to 49 years were included in the cohort. To increase sequencing depth and limit assay-specific biases, different laboratories used diverse techniques to prepare libraries and sequence TCR repertoires. Per donor, leukapheresis produced somewhere between about 0.9 and 9.5 billion PBMCs. To estimate repertoire size and how much clonotypes are shared between individuals, the study performed deep sequencing of blood TCR repertoires from about five healthy adults. Broad study findings and their caveats: Sampling was limited to blood, and TCR repertoires in tissue likely differ from TCR repertoires in blood. Pairwise subsampling led to the expectation that sequencing depth would affect the degree of clonotype sharing among donors. Because the study included only a small number of donors, the genetic and exposure-history diversity represented was limited.

The donors were healthy, HIV-negative adults with no recently reported acute infections or vaccinations. All donors were Caucasian adults living in Nashville, Tennessee, USA. For unsorted samples, 100 million or so PBMCs were counted, and genomic DNA was extracted using the QIAamp DNA Blood Mini kit. Blood was collected by leukapheresis, and PBMCs were isolated by Ficoll-Histopaque density gradient centrifugation and then cryopreserved in liquid nitrogen vapor phase. V is cut by 0 bases and J by 1 base, and the space between the germline ends is 13 bases. The CDR3 measures 17 amino acids from cysteine to phenylalanine. Of all the DNA, just the CDR3 is kept, 51 bases in frame from base 1. CDR1 and CDR2 were assigned from the germline V gene as SNHLY and FYNNEI. The count of this clone is one. Its cognate antigen has yet to be identified. No base quality values were provided; no much bigger clone lies one nucleotide off.

TCR CDR3 regions were amplified from genomic DNA by multiplex PCR using the deep immunoSEQ assay. For each cell subset, the extracted genomic DNA was distributed evenly across all wells of several immunoSEQ 96-well plates, and each plate served as one replicate. For unsorted PBMC, 250 to 300 ng of genomic DNA, equivalent to approximately 30,000 T cell genomes, went into each replicate PCR. Unsorted PBMC genomic DNA was sequenced across ten immunoSEQ deep assay plates. The purified libraries were quantified using a Qubit 3.0 fluorometer, sized with a Bioanalyzer 2100, and then quantified again using the KAPA Library Quantification kit. A separate single-read 150-cycle Illumina NextSeq 550 flow cell was used to sequence each immunoSEQ 96-well plate. Per the authors' processing: The immunoSEQ output contained only junctional sequences without quality scores, so filtering could not match that applied to full-length reads. Sequences were annotated with PyIR, a Python wrapper for IgBLAST v1.9, and V/J genes and CDR3 were assigned using IMGT germline references. Any read was removed if the V/J assignment was weak (E-value above 1e-6), the CDR3 was missing, or the read contained stop codons, out-of-frame junctions, or ambiguous translated residues. V3J clonotypes were defined as sequences sharing the same inferred V gene, J gene, and CDR3 amino acid sequence. Percentage overlap between repertoires was calculated by dividing the number of shared unique clonotypes by the size of the smaller repertoire. RTK rarefaction, the Chao1 estimator, and Recon v2.1 estimates of unobserved clonotypes were used to assess repertoire richness. What TCRdb holds here is the immuneACCESS table cut down to in-frame rearrangements. Part of the clones is not present; checked against another copy, under half of the missing clones reflect an unresolved V gene, and the others are unexplained. That table gives V, J and clone size, and the DNA gave D and trimming. This sample comprises 400,000 to 600,000 clones, about 80% of them detected only once. Around 13% of the sample lies in the top ten.

Sequenced sample: PBMCs. The clonotype originates from a woman in her thirties or forties in good health. Some clones in this sample may be carry-over from other donors' samples. The receptor chain draws on TRBV2 and TRBJ2-4; the D gene lacks a confident call. In nucleotides, the sequence is TGTGCCAGCAGTGAAGCGCGTGGTCTTGTGGCCAAAAACATTCAGTACTTC. Its amino acids are CASSEARGLVAKNIQYF. The variable domain in full, with residues beyond the CDR3 obtained from the reference TRBV2 and TRBJ2-4 genes, is EPEVTQTPSHQVTQMGQEVILRCVPISNHLYFYWYRQILGQKVEFLVSFYNNEISEKSEIFDDQFSVERPDGSNFTLKIRSTKLEDSAMYFCASSEARGLVAKNIQYFGAGTRLSVL.